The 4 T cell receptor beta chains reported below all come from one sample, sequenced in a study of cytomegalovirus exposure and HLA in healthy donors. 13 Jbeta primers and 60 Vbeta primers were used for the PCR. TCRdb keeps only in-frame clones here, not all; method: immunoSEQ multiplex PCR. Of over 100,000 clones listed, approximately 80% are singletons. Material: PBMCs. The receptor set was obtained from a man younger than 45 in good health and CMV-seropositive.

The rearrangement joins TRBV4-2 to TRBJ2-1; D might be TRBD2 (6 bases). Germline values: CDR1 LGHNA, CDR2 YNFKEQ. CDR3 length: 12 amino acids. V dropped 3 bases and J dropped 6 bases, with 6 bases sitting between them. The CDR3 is CASSQGGNEQFF. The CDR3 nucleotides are TGTGCCAGCAGCCAGGGGGGCAATGAGCAGTTCTTC.

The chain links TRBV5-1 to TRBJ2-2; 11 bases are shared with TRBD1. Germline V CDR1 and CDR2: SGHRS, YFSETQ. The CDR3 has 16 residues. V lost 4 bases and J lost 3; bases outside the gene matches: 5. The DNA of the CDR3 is TGCGCCAGCAGCGAAAGGACAGGGGGCTACACCGGGGAGCTGTTTTTT. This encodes CASSERTGGYTGELFF.

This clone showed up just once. The CDR3 reads CASIQGSTGNSPLHF. The CDR3 bases are TGTGCCAGCATCCAGGGGTCCACCGGGAATTCACCCCTCCACTTT. The chain links TRBV28 to TRBJ1-6; tentative D call: TRBD1 (6 bases). CDR1 is MDHEN, CDR2 SYDVKM, per germline. This CDR3 has 15 amino acids. V gave up 7 bases and J gave up 7 bases, with 17 bases separating them.

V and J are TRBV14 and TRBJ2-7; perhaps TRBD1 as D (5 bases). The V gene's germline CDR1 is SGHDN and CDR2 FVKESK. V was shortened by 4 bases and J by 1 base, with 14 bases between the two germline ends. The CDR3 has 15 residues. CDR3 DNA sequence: TGTGCCAGCAGCCTTACACATACAGGTTCCTACGAGCAGTACGTC. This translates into CASSLTHTGSYEQYV.